The subject of this entry is one TCR beta chain. This CDR3 is built from 19 residues. V lost 4 bases, J lost 8 bases, and 26 bases stayed unmatched. Germline V gene data show CDR1 as SGDLS and CDR2 as YYNGEE. This record comes from a study of technical replicates of blood from several donors. TCRdb keeps only in-frame clones here, not all; method: immunoSEQ multiplex PCR. Here the sample spans about 70,000 clones, nearly 98% being singletons. The chain couples TRBV9 to TRBJ1-2, with TRBD1 matching 7 bases. Sequenced: T cells isolated from PBMCs. This TCR derives from a human donor in good health. The CDR3 sequence is CASSLNADRYFVNRKGYTF. Written as DNA, the CDR3 is TGTGCCAGCAGCTTAAATGCGGACAGGTACTTCGTTAATCGGAAGGGCTACACCTTC.